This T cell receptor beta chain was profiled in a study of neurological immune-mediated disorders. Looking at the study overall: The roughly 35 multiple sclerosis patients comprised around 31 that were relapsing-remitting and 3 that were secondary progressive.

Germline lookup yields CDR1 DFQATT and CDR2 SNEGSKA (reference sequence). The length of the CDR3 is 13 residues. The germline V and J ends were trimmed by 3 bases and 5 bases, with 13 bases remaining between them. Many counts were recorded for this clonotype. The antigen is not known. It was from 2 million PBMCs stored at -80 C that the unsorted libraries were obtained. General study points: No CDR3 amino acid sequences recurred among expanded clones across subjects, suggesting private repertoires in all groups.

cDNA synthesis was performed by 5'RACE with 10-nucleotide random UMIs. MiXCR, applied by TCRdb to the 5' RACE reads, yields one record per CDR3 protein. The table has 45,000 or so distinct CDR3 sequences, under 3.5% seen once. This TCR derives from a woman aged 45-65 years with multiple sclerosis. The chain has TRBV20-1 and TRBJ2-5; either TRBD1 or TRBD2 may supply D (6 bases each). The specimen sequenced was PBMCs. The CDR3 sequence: CSASRGGAETQYF. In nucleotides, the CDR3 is TGCAGTGCTAGCAGGGGAGGTGCGGAGACCCAGTACTTC.